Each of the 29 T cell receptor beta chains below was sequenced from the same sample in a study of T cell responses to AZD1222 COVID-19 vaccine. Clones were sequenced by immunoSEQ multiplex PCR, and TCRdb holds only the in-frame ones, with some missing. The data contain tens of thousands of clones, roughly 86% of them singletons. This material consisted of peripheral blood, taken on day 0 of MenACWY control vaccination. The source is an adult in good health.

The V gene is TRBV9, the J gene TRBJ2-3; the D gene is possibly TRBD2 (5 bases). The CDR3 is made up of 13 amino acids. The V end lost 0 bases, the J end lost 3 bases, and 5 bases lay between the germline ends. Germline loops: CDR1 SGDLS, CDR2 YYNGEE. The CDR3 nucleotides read TGTGCCAGCAGCGTAGGGAGGACAGATACGCAGTATTTT. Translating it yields CASSVGRTDTQYF.

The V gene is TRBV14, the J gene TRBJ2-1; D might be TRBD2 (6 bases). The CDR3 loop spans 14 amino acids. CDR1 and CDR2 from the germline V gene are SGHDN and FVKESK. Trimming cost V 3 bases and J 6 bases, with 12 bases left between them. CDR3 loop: CASSQAGGINEQFF. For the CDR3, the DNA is TGTGCCAGCAGCCAGGCCGGAGGGATCAATGAGCAGTTCTTC.

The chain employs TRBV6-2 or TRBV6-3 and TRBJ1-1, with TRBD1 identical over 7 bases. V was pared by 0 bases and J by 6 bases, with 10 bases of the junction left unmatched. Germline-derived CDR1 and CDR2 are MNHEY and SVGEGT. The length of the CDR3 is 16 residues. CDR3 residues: CASSYSSTGARAEAFF. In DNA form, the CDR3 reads TGTGCCAGCAGTTACTCGAGTACAGGGGCGAGAGCTGAAGCTTTCTTT.

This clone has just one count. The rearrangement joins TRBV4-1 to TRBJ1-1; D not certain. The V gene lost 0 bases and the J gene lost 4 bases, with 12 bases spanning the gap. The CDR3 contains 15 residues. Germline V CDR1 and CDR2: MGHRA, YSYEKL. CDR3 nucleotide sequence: TGCGCCAGCAGCCAAGATTCTGTCCCAACCACTGAAGCTTTCTTT. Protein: CASSQDSVPTTEAFF.

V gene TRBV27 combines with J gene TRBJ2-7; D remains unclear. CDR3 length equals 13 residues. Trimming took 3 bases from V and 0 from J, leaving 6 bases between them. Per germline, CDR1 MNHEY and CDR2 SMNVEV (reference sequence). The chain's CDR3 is CASSFDRSYEQYF. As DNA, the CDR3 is TGTGCCAGCAGTTTTGATCGCTCCTACGAGCAGTACTTC.

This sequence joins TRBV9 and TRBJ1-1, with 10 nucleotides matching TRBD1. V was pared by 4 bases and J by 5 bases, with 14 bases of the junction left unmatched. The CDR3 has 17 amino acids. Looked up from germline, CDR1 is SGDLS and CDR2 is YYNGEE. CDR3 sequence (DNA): TGTGCCAGCAGCCCTTTGGGGAGAGACAGGGGGCGAACTGAAGCTTTCTTT. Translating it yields CASSPLGRDRGRTEAFF.

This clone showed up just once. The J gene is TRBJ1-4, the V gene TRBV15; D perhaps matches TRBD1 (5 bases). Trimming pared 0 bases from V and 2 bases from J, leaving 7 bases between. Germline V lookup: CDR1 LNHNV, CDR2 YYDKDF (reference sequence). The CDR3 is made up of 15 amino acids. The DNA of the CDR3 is TGTGCCACCAGCAGAGACAGGGTCACTAATGAAAAACTGTTTTTT. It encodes CATSRDRVTNEKLFF.

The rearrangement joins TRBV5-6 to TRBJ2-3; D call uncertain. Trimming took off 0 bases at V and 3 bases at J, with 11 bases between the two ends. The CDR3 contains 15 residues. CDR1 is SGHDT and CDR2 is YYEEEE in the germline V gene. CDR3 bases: TGTGCCAGCAGCTTGGGCATTTACGGGACAGATACGCAGTATTTT. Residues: CASSLGIYGTDTQYF.

The CDR3: CASSLDAGGRTTGELFF. DNA of the CDR3: TGTGCCAGCAGCTTAGATGCGGGGGGGCGGACCACCGGGGAGCTGTTTTTT. The chain links TRBV5-4 to TRBJ2-2, with TRBD2 matching over 9 bases. This CDR3 contains 17 residues. Unmatched junction bases numbered 9, after V lost 2 bases and J lost 4 bases. Germline V gene data show CDR1 as SGHNT and CDR2 as YYREEE (reference sequence).

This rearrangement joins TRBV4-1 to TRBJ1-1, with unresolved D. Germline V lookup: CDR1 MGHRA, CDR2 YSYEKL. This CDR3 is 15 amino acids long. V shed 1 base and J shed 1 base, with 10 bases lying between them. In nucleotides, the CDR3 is TGCGCCAGCAGCCAAGTCGGACGGAAGAACACTGAAGCTTTCTTT. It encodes CASSQVGRKNTEAFF.

The CDR3 sequence is CASSYSAGGPNEQFF. The DNA for the CDR3 is TGTGCCAGCAGTTACTCAGCGGGGGGGCCAAATGAGCAGTTCTTC. The chain couples TRBV6-5 to TRBJ2-1; 10 bases line up with TRBD2. With 0 bases clipped from V and 7 bases from J, the junction kept 3 bases outside the gene matches. The CDR3 is 15 residues long. CDR1 is MNHEY and CDR2 is SVGAGI in the germline V gene.

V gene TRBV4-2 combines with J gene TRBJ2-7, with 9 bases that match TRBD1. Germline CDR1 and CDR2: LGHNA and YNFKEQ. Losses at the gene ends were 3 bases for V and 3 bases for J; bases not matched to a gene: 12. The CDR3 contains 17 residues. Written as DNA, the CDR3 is TGTGCCAGCAGCCACCCGAACTCTGGACAGGGGTACTACGAGCAGTACTTC. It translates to CASSHPNSGQGYYEQYF.

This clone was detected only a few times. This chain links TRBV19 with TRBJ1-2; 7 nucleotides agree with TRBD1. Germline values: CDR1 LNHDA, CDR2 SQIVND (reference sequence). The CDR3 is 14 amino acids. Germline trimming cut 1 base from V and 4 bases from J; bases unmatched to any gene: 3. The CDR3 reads CASSIGTGFYGYTF. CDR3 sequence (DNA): TGTGCCAGTAGTATAGGGACAGGCTTCTATGGCTACACCTTC.

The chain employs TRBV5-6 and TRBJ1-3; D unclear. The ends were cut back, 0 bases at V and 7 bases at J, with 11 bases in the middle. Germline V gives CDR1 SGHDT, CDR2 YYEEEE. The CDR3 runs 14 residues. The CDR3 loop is CASSLVSSRNTIYF. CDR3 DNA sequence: TGTGCCAGCAGCTTGGTTTCTTCTCGGAACACCATATATTTT.

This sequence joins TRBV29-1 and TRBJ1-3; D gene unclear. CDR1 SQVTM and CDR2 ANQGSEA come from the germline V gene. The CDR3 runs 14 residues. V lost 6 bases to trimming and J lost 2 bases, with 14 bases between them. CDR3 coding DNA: TGCAGCGTCCCCGGGGTAGGGACTGGAAACACCATATATTTT. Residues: CSVPGVGTGNTIYF.

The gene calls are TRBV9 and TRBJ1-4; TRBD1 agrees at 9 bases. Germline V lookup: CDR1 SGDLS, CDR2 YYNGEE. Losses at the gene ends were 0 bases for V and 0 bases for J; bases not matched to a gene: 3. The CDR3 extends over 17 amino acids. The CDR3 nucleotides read TGTGCCAGCAGCGTAGGGGACAGGGAAACAACTAATGAAAAACTGTTTTTT. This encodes CASSVGDRETTNEKLFF.

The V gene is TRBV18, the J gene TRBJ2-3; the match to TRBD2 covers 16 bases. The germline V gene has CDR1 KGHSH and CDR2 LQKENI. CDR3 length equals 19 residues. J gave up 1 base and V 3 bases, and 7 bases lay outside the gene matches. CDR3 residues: CASSPKGLAGGPGTDTQYF. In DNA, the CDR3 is TGTGCCAGCTCACCGAAGGGACTAGCGGGGGGGCCGGGCACAGATACGCAGTATTTT.

The CDR3 sequence: CASSQVLAGTGAYEQYF. The CDR3 DNA is TGTGCCAGCAGCCAAGTACTCGCCGGGACAGGGGCGTACGAGCAGTACTTC. The chain has TRBV3-1 (or the pseudogene TRBV3-2) and TRBJ2-7; 10 bases agree with TRBD1. The CDR3 runs 17 residues. V shed 1 base, J shed 4 bases, and the junction held 10 bases outside the gene matches. The germline gives CDR1 LGHDT, CDR2 YNNKEL (reference sequence).

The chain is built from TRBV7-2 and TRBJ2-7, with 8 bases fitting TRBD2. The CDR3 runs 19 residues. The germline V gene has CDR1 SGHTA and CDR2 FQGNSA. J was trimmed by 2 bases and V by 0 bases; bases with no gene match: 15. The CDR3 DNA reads TGTGCCAGCAGCTTAGCCCCCAAAGGGGCGGGGGGCCATCCCTACGAGCAGTACTTC. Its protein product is CASSLAPKGAGGHPYEQYF.

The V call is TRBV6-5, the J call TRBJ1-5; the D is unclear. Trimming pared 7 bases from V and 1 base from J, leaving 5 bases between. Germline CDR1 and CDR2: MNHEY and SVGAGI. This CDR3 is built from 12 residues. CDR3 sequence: CASTQSNQPQHF. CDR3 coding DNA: TGTGCCAGCACACAAAGCAATCAGCCCCAGCATTTT.

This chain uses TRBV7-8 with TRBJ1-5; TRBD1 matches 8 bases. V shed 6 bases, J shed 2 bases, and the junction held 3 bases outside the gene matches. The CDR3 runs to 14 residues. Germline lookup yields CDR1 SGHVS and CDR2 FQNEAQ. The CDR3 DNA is TGTGCCAGCAGGGGGACAGGCGGCAATCAGCCCCAGCATTTT. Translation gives CASRGTGGNQPQHF.

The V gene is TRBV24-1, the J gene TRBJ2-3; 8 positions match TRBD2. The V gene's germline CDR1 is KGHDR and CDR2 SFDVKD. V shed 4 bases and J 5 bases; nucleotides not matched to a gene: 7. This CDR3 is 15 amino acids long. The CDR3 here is CATSDPGGERDTQYF. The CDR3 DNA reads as TGTGCCACCAGTGACCCCGGGGGGGAGCGAGATACGCAGTATTTT.

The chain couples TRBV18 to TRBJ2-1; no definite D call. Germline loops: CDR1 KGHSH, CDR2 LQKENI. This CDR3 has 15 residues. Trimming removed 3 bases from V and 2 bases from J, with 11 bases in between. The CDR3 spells CASSPPVEAYNEQFF. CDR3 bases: TGTGCCAGCTCACCCCCCGTCGAGGCCTACAATGAGCAGTTCTTC.

CDR3 sequence: CASSAGTSGGALNEQFF. The CDR3 DNA reads TGTGCCAGCAGCGCCGGGACTAGCGGGGGGGCCCTCAATGAGCAGTTCTTC. The chain links TRBV7-8 to TRBJ2-1; 16 bases map to TRBD2. The germline V gene has CDR1 SGHVS and CDR2 FQNEAQ. The CDR3 runs 17 residues. The ends lost 5 bases at V and 6 bases at J; junction bases unmatched: 7.

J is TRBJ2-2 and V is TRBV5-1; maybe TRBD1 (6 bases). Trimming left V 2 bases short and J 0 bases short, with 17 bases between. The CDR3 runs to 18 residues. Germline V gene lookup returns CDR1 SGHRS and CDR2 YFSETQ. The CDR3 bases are TGCGCCAGCAGCTTACCCCCAGAACAGGGTACGAACACCGGGGAGCTGTTTTTT. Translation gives CASSLPPEQGTNTGELFF.

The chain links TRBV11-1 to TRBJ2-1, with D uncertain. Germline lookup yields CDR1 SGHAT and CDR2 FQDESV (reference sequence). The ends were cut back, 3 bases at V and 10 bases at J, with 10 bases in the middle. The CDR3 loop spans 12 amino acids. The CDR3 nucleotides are TGTGCCAGCAGCTTCTCGAACACGGAGCAGTTCTTC. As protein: CASSFSNTEQFF.

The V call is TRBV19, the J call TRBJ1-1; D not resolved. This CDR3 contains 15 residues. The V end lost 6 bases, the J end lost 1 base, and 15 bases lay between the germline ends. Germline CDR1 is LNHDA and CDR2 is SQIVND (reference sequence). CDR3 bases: TGTGCCAGTAGCACGATGGGCAGTGGGAACACTGAAGCTTTCTTT. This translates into CASSTMGSGNTEAFF.

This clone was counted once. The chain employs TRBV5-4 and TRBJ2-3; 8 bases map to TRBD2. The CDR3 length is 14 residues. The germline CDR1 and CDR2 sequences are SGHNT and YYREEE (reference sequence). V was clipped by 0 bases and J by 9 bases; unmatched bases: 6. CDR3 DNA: TGTGCCAGCAGCTTGGAACGGGGGGGGAGAACGCAGTATTTT. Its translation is CASSLERGGRTQYF.

CDR3 amino acids: CASSQDPGGGYNEQFF. In DNA form, the CDR3 reads TGTGCCAGCAGCCAAGATCCTGGCGGAGGATACAATGAGCAGTTCTTC. This chain links TRBV4-2 with TRBJ2-1; a weak D match, TRBD2 (5 bases). Germline CDR1 is LGHNA and CDR2 is YNFKEQ. The V end lost 0 bases, the J end lost 4 bases, and 13 bases lay between the germline ends. This CDR3 is 16 amino acids long.